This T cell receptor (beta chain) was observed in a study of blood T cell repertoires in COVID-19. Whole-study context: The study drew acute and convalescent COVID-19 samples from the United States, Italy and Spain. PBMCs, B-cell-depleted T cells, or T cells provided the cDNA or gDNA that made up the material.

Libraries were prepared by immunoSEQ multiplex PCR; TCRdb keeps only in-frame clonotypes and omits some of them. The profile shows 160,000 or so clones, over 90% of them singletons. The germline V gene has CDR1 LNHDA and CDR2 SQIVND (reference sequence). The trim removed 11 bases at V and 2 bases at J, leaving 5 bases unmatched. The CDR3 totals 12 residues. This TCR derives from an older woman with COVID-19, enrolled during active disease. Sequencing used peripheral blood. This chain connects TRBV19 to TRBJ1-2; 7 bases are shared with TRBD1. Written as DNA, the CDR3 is TGTGCCTCACGGGACAGAAACTATGGCTACACCTTC. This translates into CASRDRNYGYTF.